The 27 T cell receptor beta chains below all came from one sample that was sequenced in a study of cytomegalovirus exposure and HLA in healthy donors. The data were produced by immunoSEQ multiplex PCR, yet TCRdb's version contains in-frame clones alone and is incomplete. This sample has tens of thousands of clones; approximately 94% occur once, and the top ten carry more than 3%. The specimen was PBMCs. Receptors originate from a woman under 30 in good health and CMV-seropositive.

The chain links TRBV7-2 to TRBJ2-2, with 12 positions matching TRBD1. CDR1 is SGHTA, CDR2 FQGNSA, per germline. The CDR3 loop spans 18 amino acids. Trimming took 4 bases from V and 7 from J; bases not matched to a gene: 13. Here the CDR3 reads CASSSGQGADVFGGELFF. The CDR3 region has the DNA TGTGCCAGCAGCTCGGGACAGGGGGCGGACGTCTTTGGCGGGGAGCTGTTTTTT.

The chain uses TRBV27 and TRBJ2-5; no definite D call. Trimming took 7 bases from V and 5 from J, leaving 20 bases between them. The germline gives CDR1 MNHEY, CDR2 SMNVEV (reference sequence). The CDR3 is 15 residues long. CDR3 sequence: CASTYSPRPGETQYF. Written as DNA, the CDR3 is TGTGCCAGCACTTATTCACCGAGGCCGGGTGAGACCCAGTACTTC.

Only one count was recorded for this clone. This rearrangement joins TRBV5-4 to TRBJ1-1; D is unclear. The CDR3 covers 13 residues. Germline CDR1 and CDR2: SGHNT and YYREEE (reference sequence). Trimming took off 4 bases at V and 6 bases at J, with 13 bases between the two ends. This CDR3 reads CASSRGGQAEAFF. The CDR3 DNA sequence: TGTGCCAGCAGCCGGGGAGGGCAGGCTGAAGCTTTCTTT.

V is TRBV5-1 and J is TRBJ2-5; D gene ambiguous. The germline gives CDR1 SGHRS, CDR2 YFSETQ. V was trimmed by 0 bases and J by 2 bases, leaving 8 bases between them. This CDR3 region has 14 residues. The CDR3 DNA is TGCGCCAGCAGCTTGGAAGCGATTCAAGAGACCCAGTACTTC. Translation: CASSLEAIQETQYF.

V gene TRBV28 combines with J gene TRBJ1-4; D is ambiguous. Looked up from germline, CDR1 is MDHEN and CDR2 is SYDVKM. Trimming left V 2 bases short and J 8 bases short, with 12 bases between. The CDR3 length is 14 residues. In DNA form, the CDR3 reads TGTGCCAGCAGTTTAAACGGAGAACGCGAAAAACTGTTTTTT. Translating it yields CASSLNGEREKLFF. The entire variable domain, with the rest obtained from reference TRBV28 and TRBJ1-4, is as follows: DVKVTQSSRYLVKRTGEKVFLECVQDMDHENMFWYRQDPGLGLRLIYFSYDVKMKEKGDIPEGYSVSREKKERFSLILESASTNQTSMYLCASSLNGEREKLFFGSGTQLSVL.

The CDR3 sequence: CASSHGRGTTDTQYF. The CDR3 nucleotides are TGTGCCAGCAGCCACGGGAGGGGGACCACAGATACGCAGTATTTT. The V and J genes are TRBV11-3 and TRBJ2-3; 8 bases match TRBD2. Trimming cost V 5 bases and J 2 bases; bases outside gene matches: 6. Germline V gene data show CDR1 as SGHNT and CDR2 as YENEEA. The CDR3 runs to 15 residues. Based on the CDR3 plus reference TRBV11-3 and TRBJ2-3, the full variable domain is EAGVVQSPRYKIIEKKQPVAFWCNPISGHNTLYWYLQNLGQGPELLIRYENEEAVDDSQLPKDRFSAERLKGVDSTLKIQPAELGDSAVYLCASSHGRGTTDTQYFGPGTRLTVL.

The chain combines TRBV19 with TRBJ1-2; weak D call: TRBD1 (5 bases). This CDR3 has 14 residues. Between the trimmed V and J ends, which lost 5 bases and 6 bases, there was a span of 16 bases. CDR1 and CDR2 from the germline V gene are LNHDA and SQIVND (reference sequence). The CDR3, as DNA: TGTGCCAGTAGTTGGATACAGGTTCCCGATGGCTACACCTTC. Translated: CASSWIQVPDGYTF.

The chain carries TRBV6-1 and TRBJ1-5; possible D gene TRBD1, 5 bases. The CDR3 contains 14 residues. The V end lost 3 bases, the J end lost 1 base, and 7 bases lay between the germline ends. Per germline, CDR1 MNHNS and CDR2 SASEGT. The CDR3 DNA reads TGTGCCAGCAGTGATCAGGGAAGCAATCAGCCCCAGCATTTT. As protein: CASSDQGSNQPQHF.

The V and J genes are TRBV28 and TRBJ2-7, with 12 nucleotides matching TRBD2. CDR1 is MDHEN and CDR2 is SYDVKM in the germline V gene. Trimming at V came to 5 bases and at J to 4 bases, leaving 6 bases not matched to a gene. The CDR3 has 15 residues. CDR3 sequence (DNA): TGTGCCAGCAGTCCCCACGGACTAGCGGGGTACGAGCAGTACTTC. Translation: CASSPHGLAGYEQYF. The full variable domain, its missing parts supplied by reference TRBV28 and TRBJ2-7, is DVKVTQSSRYLVKRTGEKVFLECVQDMDHENMFWYRQDPGLGLRLIYFSYDVKMKEKGDIPEGYSVSREKKERFSLILESASTNQTSMYLCASSPHGLAGYEQYFGPGTRLTVT.

V is TRBV10-3 and J is TRBJ2-5, with 8 bases aligning to TRBD2. The CDR3 is 15 amino acids. Trimming cost V 4 bases and J 3 bases; bases outside gene matches: 7. Germline V gene lookup returns CDR1 ENHRY and CDR2 SYGVKD. CDR3 residues: CAISGYAGGEETQYF. CDR3 nucleotide sequence: TGTGCCATCAGTGGGTATGCGGGGGGTGAAGAGACCCAGTACTTC.

This clone was detected only once. The chain carries TRBV7-3 and TRBJ2-6, with unresolved D. Germline values: CDR1 SGHTA, CDR2 FQGTGA. Trimming cost V 0 bases and J 4 bases, with 4 bases left between them. This CDR3 contains 14 residues. The CDR3 loop is CASSLTHGANVLTF. The CDR3 DNA sequence: TGTGCCAGCAGCTTAACACACGGGGCCAACGTCCTGACTTTC.

The chain has TRBV28 and TRBJ1-5; tentative D call: TRBD1 (5 bases). The CDR3 has 13 amino acids. V dropped 11 bases and J dropped 2 bases, with 13 bases sitting between them. Germline V CDR1 and CDR2: MDHEN, SYDVKM. CDR3 bases: TGTGCCGGGGGGGGGAACGGCAATCAGCCCCAGCATTTT. This codes for CAGGGNGNQPQHF.

The chain is built from TRBV7-2 and TRBJ2-1; 10 nucleotides align to TRBD2. V lost 0 bases to trimming and J lost 2 bases; unmatched junction nucleotides: 7. The CDR3 loop spans 18 amino acids. The germline V gene has CDR1 SGHTA and CDR2 FQGNSA. CDR3 loop: CASSLAYLAGETYNEQFF. Written as DNA, the CDR3 is TGTGCCAGCAGCTTAGCTTACCTAGCGGGAGAAACCTACAATGAGCAGTTCTTC.

This chain joins TRBV7-8 and TRBJ2-5, with 8 bases aligning to TRBD1. CDR1 and CDR2 from the germline V gene are SGHVS and FQNEAQ. The length of the CDR3 is 12 residues. With 5 bases clipped from V and 13 bases from J, the junction kept 9 bases outside the gene matches. The chain's CDR3 is CASSQAGGQGYF. The CDR3 nucleotides read TGTGCCAGCAGCCAGGCAGGCGGACAGGGGTACTTC.

The sample holds a few counts of this clone. This sequence joins TRBV30 and TRBJ1-1; 7 bases are a match to TRBD1. V trimming: 4 bases; J trimming: 3 bases; junction bases outside the gene matches: 5. This CDR3 is 13 amino acids long. Germline assignment: CDR1 GTSNPN and CDR2 SVGIG (reference sequence). CDR3 bases: TGTGCCTGGAACAGGGACAGCTACACTGAAGCTTTCTTT. Protein product: CAWNRDSYTEAFF. Full variable domain (outside the CDR3, taken from reference TRBV30 and TRBJ1-1): SQTIHQWPATLVQPVGSPLSLECTVEGTSNPNLYWYRQAAGRGLQLLFYSVGIGQISSEVPQNLSASRPQDRQFILSSKKLLLSDSGFYLCAWNRDSYTEAFFGQGTRLTVV.

This sequence joins TRBV21-1 and TRBJ2-2; the D call of TRBD1 is as the table states it, not checked on the DNA. TRBV21-1 is reported as a pseudogene. The CDR3 extends over 17 amino acids. CDR3 DNA sequence: TGTGCCAGCAGCAAAGTAGGGGACAGGGCGGACACCGGGGAGCTGTTTTTT. This codes for CASSKVGDRADTGELFF.

The chain employs TRBV28 and TRBJ2-3; D possibly corresponds to TRBD2 (5 bases). Per germline, CDR1 MDHEN and CDR2 SYDVKM. This CDR3 region has 14 residues. V was trimmed by 8 bases and J by 8 bases, leaving 20 bases between them. DNA of the CDR3: TGTGCCAGCGTGAGTTTTGGATTCGGAGGTACGCAGTATTTT. This sequence encodes CASVSFGFGGTQYF.

The V gene is TRBV9, the J gene TRBJ2-1; the D gene is possibly TRBD2 (7 bases). The CDR3 is 15 amino acids. The germline V and J ends were trimmed by 4 bases and 4 bases, with 15 bases remaining between them. Germline assignment: CDR1 SGDLS and CDR2 YYNGEE. The CDR3 DNA is TGTGCCAGCAGCCCCGGGGGGCTCCCGTACAATGAGCAGTTCTTC. Protein product: CASSPGGLPYNEQFF.

The chain recombines TRBV7-2 with TRBJ2-5; TRBD1 is a possible D gene (7 bases). Trimming removed 1 base from V and 5 bases from J, with 23 bases in between. The CDR3 consists of 18 residues. Germline values: CDR1 SGHTA, CDR2 FQGNSA. CDR3 sequence: CASSLVHQRPSGGETQYF. CDR3 in DNA: TGTGCCAGCAGCTTAGTCCACCAGCGACCTTCAGGGGGGGAGACCCAGTACTTC.

The chain employs TRBV18 and TRBJ2-7; 8 bases align to TRBD1. Germline-derived CDR1 and CDR2 are KGHSH and LQKENI. CDR3 length: 13 residues. J was trimmed by 6 bases and V by 4 bases; bases with no gene match: 5. The CDR3 sequence is CASSQGQEAEQYF. The CDR3 nucleotides are TGTGCCAGCTCACAGGGACAGGAGGCCGAGCAGTACTTC.

The chain recombines TRBV28 with TRBJ1-4; D ambiguous. V was clipped by 2 bases and J by 0 bases, with 16 bases between them. CDR1 and CDR2 from the germline V gene are MDHEN and SYDVKM. The CDR3 covers 18 residues. The CDR3 sequence: CASSLPEGSPSTNEKLFF. The CDR3 DNA follows: TGTGCCAGCAGTTTACCCGAGGGCAGCCCCTCAACTAATGAAAAACTGTTTTTT.

This clone was observed a single time. The genes are TRBV7-3 and TRBJ2-5, with 8 nucleotides matching TRBD2. J lost 6 bases, V lost 5 bases, and 5 bases had no gene match. Germline V gene sequence: CDR1 SGHTA, CDR2 FQGTGA. The CDR3 is made up of 13 amino acids. This CDR3 is CASSRGGSQTQYF. The CDR3 DNA follows: TGTGCCAGCAGCCGCGGGGGGAGCCAGACCCAGTACTTC.

This chain links TRBV25-1 with TRBJ2-7, with a weak D call TRBD2 (6 bases). This CDR3 is built from 13 residues. V lost 7 bases and J lost 2, with 12 bases in between. Looked up from germline, CDR1 is MGHDK and CDR2 is SYGVNS. The CDR3 DNA sequence: TGTGCCAGCATGGAGGGGCCGACCTACGAGCAGTACTTC. It translates to CASMEGPTYEQYF.

The rearrangement joins TRBV20-1 to TRBJ2-7; 7 bases line up with TRBD1. This CDR3 spans 11 amino acids. Germline V CDR1 and CDR2: DFQATT, SNEGSKA (reference sequence). After removal of 6 bases from V and 3 bases from J, the junction contained 2 bases not matched to a gene. Here the CDR3 reads CSANRGYEQYF. The CDR3 region has the DNA TGCAGTGCAAACAGGGGCTACGAGCAGTACTTC.

The chain joins TRBV7-2 to TRBJ2-1; TRBD2 matches at 8 bases. The germline CDR1 and CDR2 sequences are SGHTA and FQGNSA. The CDR3 is 15 amino acids. V gave up 1 base and J gave up 12 bases; unmatched junction bases: 11. DNA of the CDR3: TGTGCCAGCAGCTTAGAGGGCGGGAGGCTCTCTCGGCAGTTCTTC. Translated: CASSLEGGRLSRQFF.

The table lists this clone with a count of one. The J gene is TRBJ2-1, the V gene TRBV29-1; D remains ambiguous. V dropped 7 bases and J dropped 9 bases, with 10 bases sitting between them. Looked up from germline, CDR1 is SQVTM and CDR2 is ANQGSEA. CDR3 length: 10 residues. The DNA of the CDR3 is TGCAGCGGCCGCCTAGGTGAGCAGTTCTTC. This translates into CSGRLGEQFF.

The gene calls are TRBV19 and TRBJ1-5; 12 nucleotides align to TRBD1. The CDR3 is made up of 17 amino acids. Germline CDR1 and CDR2: LNHDA and SQIVND (reference sequence). J gave up 2 bases and V 3 bases, and 5 bases lay outside the gene matches. The CDR3 DNA reads TGTGCCAGTAGTATCGGGACAGGGGGCAGAGGCAATCAGCCCCAGCATTTT. It translates to CASSIGTGGRGNQPQHF.